The present T cell receptor beta chain was sequenced within a study of cytomegalovirus exposure and HLA in healthy donors. The CDR3 length is 13 residues. In germline, CDR1 is MNHNS, CDR2 SASEGT. Findings of the study overall: The later analysis indicated that the majority of CMV-associated TCR beta chains appeared HLA-restricted.

Amplification used 60 Vbeta primers and 13 Jbeta primers. Original methodology: Unique TCR beta chains totaled some 78 million in a later count, with around 11 million of them shared. Some clones are missing from TCRdb's copy, which holds only in-frame ones; the method was immunoSEQ multiplex PCR. V, J and clone size are taken as reported in that table, and D and trimming were inferred from the DNA itself. The repertoire includes some 140,000 clones, 70% to 90% of them detected once, and less than 2% sits in the top ten. Worth noting for this clone: What it binds is unknown. One end of the junction is discordant with germline, which a read error may explain. Different DNA sequences within this sample yield the same CDR3.

The receptor was derived from a man aged 35-49 years in good health and CMV-seronegative. The sample consisted of PBMCs. The chain carries TRBV6-1 and TRBJ1-5; D is undetermined. The CDR3 protein is CASSAGANQPQHF. Written as DNA, the CDR3 is TGTGCCAGTAGTGCAGGTGCCAATCAGCCCCAGCATTTT.